This T cell receptor beta chain was recovered during a study of regulatory T cells in long-lasting Graves disease. Overall study findings and caveats: Patients with persistent disease showed a bias toward TRBV28, TRBJ1-2 and TRBJ2-5.

Time point given: newly diagnosed GD, antithyroid drugs for less than 3 months. PBMC RNA served as the TCR library source. According to the study, TCR beta libraries were built with iRepertoire HTBI primers and CDR3-region Arm-PCR. TCRdb re-derived calls from the multiplex PCR reads in MiXCR, one entry per CDR3 protein. The sample lists about 220,000 distinct CDR3 sequences, roughly 19% occurring once. This clonotype was detected ten times or more. Its specificity is unknown. The germline gives CDR1 SQVTM, CDR2 ANQGSEA. This CDR3 contains 14 residues. V was clipped by 3 bases and J by 4 bases, with 14 bases between them. The sample was also linked to a second study, of T cells in Graves' hyperthyroidism and ophthalmopathy.

Material: peripheral blood mononuclear cells (PBMCs), obtained at new diagnosis, from a patient treated with antithyroid drugs. This rearrangement joins TRBV29-1 to TRBJ2-3; tentatively, D is TRBD2 (6 bases). The clonotype was recovered from a woman aged 25 to 45 with Graves disease. The CDR3 loop is CSVDDGGLADTQYF. Written as DNA, the CDR3 is TGCAGCGTTGATGACGGGGGATTGGCAGATACGCAGTATTTT.